This T cell receptor beta chain was sequenced for a study of blood T cell repertoires in COVID-19. Study overall: The study drew acute and convalescent COVID-19 samples from the United States, Italy and Spain. T cells, B-cell-depleted T cells, or PBMCs provided the cDNA or gDNA that served as material.

The repertoire was sequenced with immunoSEQ multiplex PCR; TCRdb's copy has only in-frame clones and lacks some. The sample contains about 170,000 clones, 84% of which appear only once. Per germline, CDR1 SGHRS and CDR2 YFSETQ. This CDR3 has 15 amino acids. Unmatched junction bases numbered 8, after V lost 5 bases and J lost 2 bases. Sequenced sample: peripheral blood. This receptor was taken from a man aged 18 to 29 with active or convalescent COVID-19. This sequence joins TRBV5-1 and TRBJ2-5; the match to TRBD1 covers 8 bases. In nucleotides, the CDR3 is TGCGCCAGCAGGGATCAACAGGGGGTTCAAGAGACCCAGTACTTC. Its translation: CASRDQQGVQETQYF.